Listed below are T cell receptor beta chains from one sample, sequenced in a study of blood T cell repertoires in COVID-19. The data were produced by immunoSEQ multiplex PCR, yet TCRdb's version contains in-frame clones alone and is incomplete. The sample yields approximately 210,000 clones, approximately 84% seen once. The sequenced sample consisted of peripheral blood. These receptors all come from a woman in her fifties or sixties with active or convalescent COVID-19. CDR3s include the opening cysteine and the closing phenylalanine or tryptophan. Part of the rows lack a size; the others show once, few, many or a class for expanded clones.

TRBV5-1	.	TRBJ1-3	CASSVKSGTGNSGNTIYF
TRBV25-1	.	TRBJ1-2	CASSEYRRESGYTF
TRBV28	once	TRBJ2-1	CASCVFSGSQQFF
TRBV7-9	.	TRBJ1-3	CASSPLVESGNTIYF
TRBV7-6	once	TRBJ1-1	CASSGRTGVNTEAFF
TRBV7-3	.	TRBJ2-2	CASSRGTGSTGELFF
TRBV29-1	.	TRBJ1-3	CSVEVGTGGAGNTIYF
TRBV28	once	TRBJ2-2	CASSYRGTGELFF
TRBV6-5	.	TRBJ2-3	CASSSREALVSSQYF
TRBV6-1	few	TRBJ1-2	CASSEAGALYGYTF
TRBV5-1	.	TRBJ2-1	CASSLAGGNYNEQFF
TRBV7-9	few	TRBJ1-2	CASSLGQGNYGYTF
TRBV20-1	few	TRBJ1-1	CSVGGRAEAFF
TRBV10-3	once	TRBJ2-2	CAISTGEELFF
TRBV6-1	.	TRBJ1-5	CASSEAGGRAQPQHF
TRBV10-2	.	TRBJ1-5	CASSALTGGGNQPQHF
TRBV4-1	.	TRBJ2-3	CASSGGVGTDTQYF
TRBV24-1	.	TRBJ2-5	CATSDFEGRETQYF
TRBV2	.	TRBJ1-1	CASNKGQGNTEAFF
TRBV25-1	.	TRBJ2-1	CASSDLAGGNNEQFF